Sequencing of this T cell receptor (beta chain) was carried out in a study of CD8+ T cells in alopecia areata. Findings and caveats of the study: Tofacitinib did not eliminate many expanded lesional clones from scalp or blood.

The treatment: oral pan-JAK inhibitor, 5-10 mg twice daily. This clone was seen a few times. What it recognizes is unknown. This CDR3 is 12 amino acids long. Trimming cost V 5 bases and J 10 bases, with 14 bases left between them. Germline V CDR1 and CDR2: SGHTA, FQGNSA. The authors extracted RNA and reverse transcribed it into cDNA as the sequencing template. Libraries were prepared by immunoSEQ multiplex PCR; TCRdb keeps only in-frame clonotypes and omits some of them. The sample holds about 200,000 clones, 35% to 40% seen once. The clonotype was recovered from a human donor with alopecia areata. Sequenced material: CD4+ T cells sorted from blood, taken at roughly week 30, from a patient treated with tofacitinib. The chain uses TRBV7-2 and TRBJ1-2; possibly TRBD1 for D (6 bases). The CDR3 nucleotides are TGTGCCAGCAGCCCGTGGACAGCGCCCTACACCTTC. Translating it yields CASSPWTAPYTF.